This TCR beta chain was captured in a study of blood T cell repertoires in COVID-19. In the authors' methods: For nucleated cells, counts were estimated from reference gene primer amplification. Data came from immunoSEQ multiplex PCR; TCRdb stores just in-frame clones and leaves some out. The V and J calls and clone size are taken from that table; D and trimming were inferred from the DNA. The repertoire holds about 240,000 clones, around 87% seen once, with around 7.2% in the top ten. V lost 6 bases and J lost 1, with 9 bases in between. The germline gives CDR1 MNHEY, CDR2 SVGAGI. This CDR3 has 14 residues.

The material sequenced was peripheral blood. This TCR came from a man aged 55 to 70 who had recovered from COVID-19. V gene TRBV6-5 combines with J gene TRBJ2-2; D is unresolved. The CDR3 DNA is TGTGCCAGCAGACCCCCCGGGAACACCGGGGAGCTGTTTTTT. Translation: CASRPPGNTGELFF.